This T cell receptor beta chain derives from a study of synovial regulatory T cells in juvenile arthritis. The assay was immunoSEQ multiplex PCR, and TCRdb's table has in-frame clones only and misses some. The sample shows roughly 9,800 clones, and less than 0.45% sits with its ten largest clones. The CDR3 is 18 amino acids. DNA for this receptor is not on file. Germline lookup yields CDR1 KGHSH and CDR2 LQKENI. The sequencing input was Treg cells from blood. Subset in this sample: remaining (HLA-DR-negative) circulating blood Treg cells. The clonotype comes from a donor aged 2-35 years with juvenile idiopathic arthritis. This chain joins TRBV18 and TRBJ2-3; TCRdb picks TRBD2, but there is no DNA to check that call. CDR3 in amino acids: CASSNKPLAPGSTDTQYF.